These 8 T cell receptor beta chains share one sample of origin, sequenced in a study of a mutant IDH1 vaccine in newly diagnosed glioma. Time point specified: baseline, week 1 (first vaccination visit). The treatment here: pre-vaccination baseline after standard-of-care therapy. Repertoires were generated with immunoSEQ multiplex PCR, while TCRdb's copy carries only in-frame clones and drops some. The sample lists tens of thousands of clones; approximately 85% were seen once. The sample here was PBMCs, taken from a glioma patient treated with radiotherapy, temozolomide or both. Receptor source: a man aged 50 to 60 with glioma.

The J gene is TRBJ1-5, the V gene TRBV4-1, with D tentatively TRBD1 (5 bases). Trimming removed 0 bases from V and 0 bases from J, with 9 bases in between. This CDR3 has 16 amino acids. Germline CDR1 and CDR2: MGHRA and YSYEKL. The DNA for the CDR3 is TGCGCCAGCAGCCAAGAACAGGCTTATAGCAATCAGCCCCAGCATTTT. Its translation is CASSQEQAYSNQPQHF.

The gene calls are TRBV30 and TRBJ1-6, with D perhaps matching TRBD1 (5 bases). Germline V CDR1 and CDR2: GTSNPN, SVGIG (reference sequence). V dropped 3 bases and J dropped 10 bases, with 16 bases sitting between them. CDR3 length: 14 residues. CDR3 sequence reads: CAWSPPRTTSPLHF. The CDR3 DNA follows: TGTGCCTGGAGCCCCCCCCGGACAACCTCACCCCTCCACTTT.

This chain uses TRBV9 with TRBJ1-1; TRBD1 is a possible D gene (6 bases). V was cut by 4 bases and J by 4 bases, with 11 bases left in between. Germline CDR1 is SGDLS and CDR2 is YYNGEE. The CDR3 spans 13 residues. This CDR3 is CASSTQGGTEAFF. CDR3 coding DNA: TGTGCCAGCAGCACACAGGGTGGCACTGAAGCTTTCTTT.

The rearrangement links TRBV5-4 to TRBJ1-6; D is unresolved. Trimming left V 1 base short and J 0 bases short, with 2 bases between. The CDR3 covers 14 residues. Germline assignment: CDR1 SGHNT and CDR2 YYREEE (reference sequence). As DNA, the CDR3 is TGTGCCAGCAGCTTGCTCTCCTATAATTCACCCCTCCACTTT. This gives the protein CASSLLSYNSPLHF.

The chain couples TRBV11-3 to TRBJ1-2; a weak D match, TRBD1 (5 bases). The CDR3 extends over 13 amino acids. V was trimmed by 11 bases and J by 2 bases, leaving 15 bases between them. CDR1 SGHNT and CDR2 YENEEA come from the germline V gene. For the CDR3, the DNA is TGTGCCCTTGGGGGGGGAACCAACTATGGCTACACCTTC. This sequence encodes CALGGGTNYGYTF. The whole variable domain, remainder taken from reference TRBV11-3 and TRBJ1-2, is EAGVVQSPRYKIIEKKQPVAFWCNPISGHNTLYWYLQNLGQGPELLIRYENEEAVDDSQLPKDRFSAERLKGVDSTLKIQPAELGDSAVYLCALGGGTNYGYTFGSGTRLTVV.

The chain combines TRBV5-1 with TRBJ2-2, with D unresolved. Looked up from germline, CDR1 is SGHRS and CDR2 is YFSETQ. The V gene lost 2 bases and the J gene lost 5 bases, with 4 bases spanning the gap. CDR3 length: 12 residues. The CDR3 DNA is TGCGCCAGCAGCTTCTCGACCGGGGAGCTGTTTTTT. Amino acids: CASSFSTGELFF.

This sequence joins TRBV7-2 and TRBJ2-3; D not certain. This CDR3 has 11 residues. Germline assignment: CDR1 SGHTA and CDR2 FQGNSA. Between the trimmed V and J ends, which lost 6 bases and 1 base, there was a span of 2 bases. In DNA form, the CDR3 reads TGTGCCAGCAGTCGCACAGATACGCAGTATTTT. Amino acid sequence: CASSRTDTQYF.

This sequence joins TRBV18 and TRBJ2-7; the D gene is possibly TRBD1 (7 bases). V lost 3 bases to trimming and J lost 1 base, with 13 bases between them. CDR1 is KGHSH and CDR2 is LQKENI in the germline V gene. This CDR3 region has 15 residues. CDR3 amino acids: CASSPGGGASYEQYF. The CDR3 DNA sequence: TGTGCCAGCTCACCCGGAGGGGGCGCTTCCTACGAGCAGTACTTC. Filled out from reference TRBV18 and TRBJ2-7, the complete variable domain reads NAGVMQNPRHLVRRRGQEARLRCSPMKGHSHVYWYRQLPEEGLKFMVYLQKENIIDESGMPKERFSAEFPKEGPSILRIQQVVRGDSAAYFCASSPGGGASYEQYFGPGTRLTVT.